Below, 9 T cell receptor beta chains from the same sample are listed, as sequenced in a study of blood T cell repertoires in COVID-19 (dated by TCRdb to between 2020 and 2021). The library was prepared using the immunoSEQ multiplex PCR assay. TCRdb carries this immuneACCESS record with in-frame sequences only. Its versions omit some clonotypes, under half of them owing to an unresolved V gene in the studies checked, with the rest unexplained. This sample comprises roughly 310,000 clones, 75% to 90% of them detected only once. Clones ranked in the top ten supply 2.5% to 3.5% of the sample. The specimen was peripheral blood. Receptors originate from a woman in her twenties or thirties with COVID-19, enrolled during active disease.

The genes are TRBV6-5 and TRBJ1-1; 9 bases fit TRBD1. Germline V lookup: CDR1 MNHEY, CDR2 SVGAGI. With V trimmed by 6 bases and J by 5 bases, 10 bases remained unmatched. The CDR3 runs to 15 residues. The CDR3 here is CASRDGTGQGTEAFF. The CDR3 DNA reads as TGTGCCAGCAGAGACGGGACAGGGCAGGGTACTGAAGCTTTCTTT.

The V and J genes are TRBV5-4 and TRBJ2-7; 11 bases map to TRBD1. The CDR3 consists of 15 residues. Germline lookup yields CDR1 SGHNT and CDR2 YYREEE (reference sequence). The V and J ends lost 2 bases and 5 bases, in that order; junction bases with no gene match: 6. CDR3 bases: TGTGCCAGCAGCTTAGGGACAGGGGGGAGGAACGAGCAGTACTTC. Protein sequence: CASSLGTGGRNEQYF.

The rearrangement joins TRBV29-1 to TRBJ2-3; 7 positions match TRBD2. The CDR3 runs 14 residues. Germline V gene sequence: CDR1 SQVTM, CDR2 ANQGSEA. Germline trimming cut 5 bases from V and 5 bases from J; bases unmatched to any gene: 10. DNA for the CDR3: TGCAGCGTTCCGACTAGCCCAACGGGAGATACGCAGTATTTT. It translates to CSVPTSPTGDTQYF.

This clone was found a few times. The chain links TRBV3-1 (or the pseudogene TRBV3-2) to TRBJ2-5; TRBD2 is a possible D gene (6 bases). V was clipped by 0 bases and J by 2 bases, with 10 bases between them. This CDR3 has 15 residues. Looked up from germline, CDR1 is LGHDT and CDR2 is YNNKEL (reference sequence). The CDR3 DNA reads TGTGCCAGCAGCCAAGATGGGACTCGACAAGAGACCCAGTACTTC. Amino acids: CASSQDGTRQETQYF.

The chain employs TRBV9 and TRBJ2-5; D is undetermined. This CDR3 region has 12 residues. Germline V lookup: CDR1 SGDLS, CDR2 YYNGEE. Trimming left V 4 bases short and J 9 bases short, with 13 bases between. CDR3 sequence reads: CASSPNLGAQYF. The CDR3 nucleotides are TGTGCCAGCAGCCCCAACCTAGGTGCCCAGTACTTC.

V usage is TRBV28 and J usage is TRBJ1-4, with 12 bases identical to TRBD1. Germline V lookup: CDR1 MDHEN, CDR2 SYDVKM. The junction had 9 bases not matched to a gene; V was cut back by 4 bases and J by 3 bases. The CDR3 loop spans 18 amino acids. The CDR3 loop reads CASSSLRDRGPANEKLFF. Here the CDR3 DNA reads TGTGCCAGCAGTTCACTCCGGGACAGGGGGCCTGCTAATGAAAAACTGTTTTTT.

The rearrangement uses TRBV20-1 and TRBJ2-7; 8 positions agree with TRBD2. The germline V gene has CDR1 DFQATT and CDR2 SNEGSKA (reference sequence). V shed 3 bases, J shed 3 bases, and the junction held 10 bases outside the gene matches. The CDR3 has 15 residues. The CDR3 region has the DNA TGCAGTGCTAGTTCGGTAGGCGGGAGGCACTACGAGCAGTACTTC. It codes for CSASSVGGRHYEQYF.

The V gene is TRBV29-1, the J gene TRBJ2-3; 12 bases line up with TRBD2. Germline values: CDR1 SQVTM, CDR2 ANQGSEA. J was trimmed by 2 bases and V by 4 bases; bases with no gene match: 4. This CDR3 has 15 amino acids. CDR3 DNA sequence: TGCAGCGTTGGAGGGACTAGCGGGTTCACAGATACGCAGTATTTT. Amino acids: CSVGGTSGFTDTQYF.

This rearrangement joins TRBV19 to TRBJ1-5, with D maybe TRBD1 (5 bases). CDR1 and CDR2 from the germline V gene are LNHDA and SQIVND (reference sequence). The CDR3 totals 13 residues. V shed 8 bases and J shed 0 bases, with 8 bases lying between them. CDR3 region: CASGGYSNQPQHF. The DNA for the CDR3 is TGTGCCAGTGGGGGGTATAGCAATCAGCCCCAGCATTTT.